Below are 32 T cell receptor beta chains sequenced from a single sample in a study of blood T cell repertoires in COVID-19. Repertoires were generated with immunoSEQ multiplex PCR, while TCRdb's copy carries only in-frame clones and drops some. The sample yields about 490,000 clones, roughly 88% seen once. The specimen was peripheral blood. These receptors were collected from a human donor in a cohort sampled during active COVID-19.

The chain combines TRBV7-2 with TRBJ2-3, with TRBD2 matching 9 bases. CDR3 size: 16 residues. Germline CDR1 and CDR2: SGHTA and FQGNSA. J gave up 2 bases and V 6 bases, and 9 bases lay outside the gene matches. In DNA, the CDR3 is TGTGCCAGCAGTAACCGAGCGGGGGGCAACACAGATACGCAGTATTTT. Translation: CASSNRAGGNTDTQYF.

This rearrangement joins TRBV5-1 to TRBJ1-1, with a possible D match to TRBD1 (6 bases). Trimming shortened V by 0 bases and J by 4 bases, and 7 bases separated the two germline ends. The CDR3 has 13 amino acids. Germline CDR1 reads SGHRS; CDR2 reads YFSETQ. The CDR3 region is CASSLDRATEAFF. The CDR3 region has the DNA TGCGCCAGCAGCTTGGACAGGGCCACTGAAGCTTTCTTT.

The V and J genes are TRBV6-5 and TRBJ2-7, with TRBD2 identical over 7 bases. Germline values: CDR1 MNHEY, CDR2 SVGAGI. The CDR3 is 14 amino acids. Losses at the gene ends were 8 bases for V and 1 base for J; bases not matched to a gene: 8. CDR3 in amino acids: CASRGGMKSYEQYF. The CDR3 region has the DNA TGTGCCAGCCGCGGGGGAATGAAGTCCTACGAGCAGTACTTC.

The rearrangement links TRBV6-5 to TRBJ2-5; TRBD1 aligns across 10 bases. CDR1 is MNHEY, CDR2 SVGAGI, per germline. This CDR3 is built from 14 residues. The V gene end was trimmed by 6 bases and the J gene end by 5 bases; junction bases not matched to a gene: 6. The CDR3 here is CASRQTGGMETQYF. CDR3 bases: TGTGCCAGCAGGCAGACAGGGGGCATGGAGACCCAGTACTTC.

The V call is TRBV19, the J call TRBJ2-2; 9 positions agree with TRBD1. V shed 0 bases and J 3 bases; nucleotides not matched to a gene: 8. The CDR3 loop spans 18 amino acids. Per the germline V gene, CDR1 is LNHDA and CDR2 is SQIVND (reference sequence). This chain's CDR3 is CASSIDRRTGVDTGELFF. The CDR3 nucleotides read TGTGCCAGTAGTATAGATCGGAGGACAGGGGTCGACACCGGGGAGCTGTTTTTT.

The chain has TRBV19 and TRBJ2-3; tentative D call: TRBD2 (6 bases). Germline CDR1 and CDR2: LNHDA and SQIVND (reference sequence). The ends were cut back, 9 bases at V and 4 bases at J, with 17 bases in the middle. The CDR3 extends over 14 amino acids. The DNA of the CDR3 is TGTGCCAGCCACGCGGGGCATCTACCAGATACGCAGTATTTT. Translating gives CASHAGHLPDTQYF.

The V and J genes are TRBV19 and TRBJ2-1; 13 nucleotides agree with TRBD2. CDR3 length: 18 amino acids. The germline V gene encodes CDR1 LNHDA and CDR2 SQIVND (reference sequence). The trim removed 3 bases at V and 9 bases at J, leaving 14 bases unmatched. The CDR3 spells CASSIVGLAGPRVSEQFF. CDR3 DNA: TGTGCCAGTAGTATTGTGGGACTAGCGGGACCCCGAGTGAGTGAGCAGTTCTTC.

This chain links TRBV5-1 with TRBJ2-3, with a tentative D call TRBD2 (5 bases). The V end lost 7 bases, the J end lost 1 base, and 10 bases lay between the germline ends. The V gene's germline CDR1 is SGHRS and CDR2 YFSETQ. This CDR3 spans 13 amino acids. This CDR3 is CASFFSGTDTQYF. In DNA form, the CDR3 reads TGCGCCAGCTTTTTTAGCGGCACAGATACGCAGTATTTT.

This clone appeared once. V usage is TRBV29-1 and J usage is TRBJ1-1; 7 bases are shared with TRBD1. From germline, CDR1 is SQVTM and CDR2 ANQGSEA. With V trimmed by 6 bases and J by 8 bases, 6 bases remained unmatched. The CDR3 is 11 amino acids. CDR3 amino acids: CSVLTGTEAFF. CDR3 in DNA: TGCAGCGTCCTGACAGGGACCGAAGCTTTCTTT.

This clone was counted a few times. The chain joins TRBV7-3 to TRBJ2-1; 9 bases are a match to TRBD2. The V gene's germline CDR1 is SGHTA and CDR2 FQGTGA. The length of the CDR3 is 15 residues. V was clipped by 2 bases and J by 6 bases; unmatched bases: 5. The CDR3 DNA sequence: TGTGCCAGCAGCTTACGGCGGGAGGGCCGCAATGAGCAGTTCTTC. This sequence encodes CASSLRREGRNEQFF.

V is TRBV19 and J is TRBJ1-5, with TRBD1 as a possible D gene (5 bases). V dropped 3 bases and J dropped 4 bases, with 10 bases sitting between them. From germline, CDR1 is LNHDA and CDR2 SQIVND (reference sequence). This CDR3 is 14 amino acids long. The CDR3 nucleotides read TGTGCCAGTAGTATCATCACAGGTAATCAGCCCCAGCATTTT. Translation: CASSIITGNQPQHF.

The V and J genes are TRBV2 and TRBJ2-7; a possible D gene is TRBD2 (6 bases). This CDR3 spans 13 amino acids. The V gene's germline CDR1 is SNHLY and CDR2 FYNNEI. V was trimmed by 7 bases and J by 4 bases, leaving 14 bases between them. The CDR3 loop reads CASTETRVYEQYF. The CDR3 coding sequence is TGTGCCAGCACCGAGACTAGGGTGTACGAGCAGTACTTC.

This clone was observed a single time. This chain's CDR3 is CASRTRPGQGTGYTF. In nucleotides, the CDR3 is TGTGCCAGCAGAACTCGTCCGGGACAGGGAACCGGCTACACCTTC. This chain links TRBV28 with TRBJ1-2, with 9 positions matching TRBD1. CDR1 is MDHEN, CDR2 SYDVKM, per germline. This CDR3 has 15 amino acids. The V segment lost 6 bases and the J segment 8 bases; nucleotides outside the gene matches: 13.

V usage is TRBV4-1 and J usage is TRBJ2-5, with 9 bases lining up with TRBD2. The CDR3 has 17 residues. The J segment lost 1 base and the V segment lost 1 base, leaving 7 bases of the junction unmatched. CDR1 and CDR2 (germline): MGHRA, YSYEKL. The CDR3 coding sequence is TGCGCCAGCAGCCAAGCACCGCTAGCGGGACCCCAAGAGACCCAGTACTTC. This encodes CASSQAPLAGPQETQYF.

The CDR3 sequence: CASSPDRGTEAFF. The CDR3 nucleotides are TGTGCCAGCAGCCCTGACAGGGGAACTGAAGCTTTCTTT. The chain uses TRBV5-5 and TRBJ1-1; 8 nucleotides match TRBD1. V was pared by 4 bases and J by 5 bases, with 4 bases of the junction left unmatched. The CDR3 length is 13 residues. The germline V gene encodes CDR1 SGHKS and CDR2 YYEKEE (reference sequence).

The chain couples TRBV23-1 to TRBJ1-1, with 7 nucleotides matching TRBD1. Being an ORF, TRBV23-1 has a function that is uncertain. The CDR3 runs to 17 residues. J gave up 5 bases and V 1 base, and 13 bases lay outside the gene matches. CDR3 DNA: TGCGCCAGCAGTCAATTTGAGGGCCAAGGGGGCAAAACTGAAGCTTTCTTT. Its translation: CASSQFEGQGGKTEAFF.

The J gene is TRBJ1-2, the V gene TRBV12-5, with D unclear. The CDR3 loop spans 12 amino acids. Germline lookup yields CDR1 LGHNT and CDR2 FRNRAP. Trimming cost V 9 bases and J 2 bases, with 10 bases left between them. The CDR3 coding sequence is TGTGCTAGCACAGAATTAAACTATGGCTACACCTTC. Protein sequence: CASTELNYGYTF.

The chain employs TRBV4-3 and TRBJ2-7; TRBD1 matches 7 bases. The CDR3 runs to 15 residues. V lost 0 bases to trimming and J lost 3 bases; unmatched junction nucleotides: 5. Germline CDR1 LGHNA, CDR2 YSLEER. CDR3 DNA: TGCGCCAGCAGCCAAGAAACAGGGGCTTTCTACGAGCAGTACTTC. It encodes CASSQETGAFYEQYF.

This chain joins TRBV19 and TRBJ2-1; possible D gene TRBD2, 5 bases. Trimming left V 7 bases short and J 0 bases short, with 25 bases between. This CDR3 contains 19 residues. Per the germline V gene, CDR1 is LNHDA and CDR2 is SQIVND (reference sequence). In DNA form, the CDR3 reads TGTGCCAGTAAGCCCACAATTTTTGCGGGTATTAGCTCCTACAATGAGCAGTTCTTC. Translated, it gives CASKPTIFAGISSYNEQFF.

The chain couples TRBV30 to TRBJ2-3, with 8 bases that match TRBD1. This CDR3 has 15 amino acids. V was clipped by 3 bases and J by 3 bases; unmatched bases: 8. Germline CDR1 is GTSNPN and CDR2 is SVGIG (reference sequence). The CDR3 reads CAWSALRTGTDTQYF. DNA for the CDR3: TGTGCCTGGAGCGCCCTCAGGACAGGGACAGATACGCAGTATTTT.

This clone was counted a single time. This chain joins TRBV28 and TRBJ2-7, with D possibly TRBD2 on 5 matching bases. V shed 3 bases and J shed 2 bases, with 11 bases lying between them. Germline loops: CDR1 MDHEN, CDR2 SYDVKM. The CDR3 extends over 14 amino acids. The CDR3 region has the DNA TGTGCCAGCAGTTTTAGCGTCTTTCCCTACGAGCAGTACTTC. Amino acid sequence: CASSFSVFPYEQYF.

The gene calls are TRBV9 and TRBJ2-2; 8 nucleotides align to TRBD1. The CDR3 sequence is 17 residues long. With V trimmed by 2 bases and J by 6 bases, 12 bases remained unmatched. The V gene's germline CDR1 is SGDLS and CDR2 YYNGEE. CDR3 DNA: TGTGCCAGCAGCGTCACTGACAGGGGATGGTCGTCCGGGGAGCTGTTTTTT. Protein product: CASSVTDRGWSSGELFF.

This chain joins TRBV10-3 and TRBJ1-5; D may be TRBD1 (5 bases). The CDR3 loop spans 13 amino acids. The germline CDR1 and CDR2 sequences are ENHRY and SYGVKD. V shed 3 bases and J shed 6 bases, with 9 bases lying between them. CDR3 coding DNA: TGTGCCATCAGTGACCTAAGGGGTCAGCCCCAGCATTTT. It is translated as CAISDLRGQPQHF.

The gene calls are TRBV3-1 (or the pseudogene TRBV3-2) and TRBJ1-2, with D possibly matching TRBD1 (5 bases). The CDR3 length is 14 residues. Deletions cut 7 bases from V and 4 bases from J, with 16 bases between. The germline V gene has CDR1 LGHDT and CDR2 YNNKEL (reference sequence). The CDR3 region has the DNA TGTGCCAGCACCTCAGGGATTTTGGGCTATGGCTACACCTTC. Its protein product is CASTSGILGYGYTF.

The chain employs TRBV3-1 (or the pseudogene TRBV3-2) and TRBJ1-2; 9 nucleotides agree with TRBD1. CDR3 size: 15 residues. Losses at the gene ends were 4 bases for V and 4 bases for J; bases not matched to a gene: 7. Germline CDR1 reads LGHDT; CDR2 reads YNNKEL (reference sequence). CDR3 nucleotides: TGTGCCAGCAGCCTATTACAGGGGGCAGGCTATGGCTACACCTTC. This codes for CASSLLQGAGYGYTF.

The CDR3 sequence is CASTAGTGNTIYF. The CDR3 DNA sequence: TGTGCCAGCACCGCGGGGACTGGAAACACCATATATTTT. The V call is TRBV11-3, the J call TRBJ1-3; D gene unclear. The germline V and J ends were trimmed by 7 bases and 2 bases, with 9 bases remaining between them. Germline V gene data show CDR1 as SGHNT and CDR2 as YENEEA. CDR3 length: 13 amino acids. The variable domain in full, completed from reference TRBV11-3 and TRBJ1-3, reads EAGVVQSPRYKIIEKKQPVAFWCNPISGHNTLYWYLQNLGQGPELLIRYENEEAVDDSQLPKDRFSAERLKGVDSTLKIQPAELGDSAVYLCASTAGTGNTIYFGEGSWLTVV.

The rearrangement joins TRBV7-3 to TRBJ2-3; 9 bases map to TRBD2. The CDR3 has 17 amino acids. With 2 bases clipped from V and 1 base from J, the junction kept 7 bases outside the gene matches. Germline CDR1 is SGHTA and CDR2 is FQGTGA. CDR3 region: CASSLGGSGSGTDTQYF. The CDR3 region has the DNA TGTGCCAGCAGCTTAGGGGGTAGCGGGAGCGGCACAGATACGCAGTATTTT. Combining the CDR3 with reference TRBV7-3 and TRBJ2-3 gives the whole variable domain GAGVSQTPSNKVTEKGKYVELRCDPISGHTALYWYRQSLGQGPEFLIYFQGTGAADDSGLPNDRFFAVRPEGSVSTLKIQRTERGDSAVYLCASSLGGSGSGTDTQYFGPGTRLTVL.

The V gene is TRBV28, the J gene TRBJ2-7, with 7 nucleotides matching TRBD1. This CDR3 spans 14 amino acids. The V segment lost 6 bases and the J segment 0 bases; nucleotides outside the gene matches: 5. The V gene's germline CDR1 is MDHEN and CDR2 SYDVKM. CDR3 DNA sequence: TGTGCCAGCAGCTCGGGACAGCTCTCCTACGAGCAGTACTTC. Translating it yields CASSSGQLSYEQYF.

The CDR3 DNA reads TGTGCCAGCAGCTTAGGGACTAGTCGGGATGAGCAGTTCTTC. Protein product: CASSLGTSRDEQFF. V gene TRBV7-9 combines with J gene TRBJ2-1; 7 bases agree with TRBD2. The V segment lost 1 base and the J segment 8 bases; nucleotides outside the gene matches: 5. Germline CDR1 is SEHNR and CDR2 is FQNEAQ (reference sequence). The CDR3 runs to 14 residues.

This chain connects TRBV19 to TRBJ1-2; TRBD1 matches at 7 bases. The germline gives CDR1 LNHDA, CDR2 SQIVND (reference sequence). This CDR3 spans 15 amino acids. Trimming cost V 4 bases and J 4 bases; bases outside gene matches: 9. The CDR3 DNA reads TGTGCCAGTAGTACCCCCTGGACAGGCTTCTATGGCTACACCTTC. Translation: CASSTPWTGFYGYTF.

Notes on this clone: This sample includes further DNA sequences coding for the same CDR3. The chain carries TRBV28 and TRBJ1-2; TRBD1 matches 8 bases. Per the germline V gene, CDR1 is MDHEN and CDR2 is SYDVKM. This CDR3 comprises 13 residues. V trimming: 5 bases; J trimming: 4 bases; junction bases outside the gene matches: 3. The CDR3 DNA is TGTGCCAGCAGTAGGCAGGGGGCCTATGGCTACACCTTC. This codes for CASSRQGAYGYTF.

This sequence joins TRBV4-3 and TRBJ1-1, with a weak D call TRBD1 (6 bases). Germline assignment: CDR1 LGHNA and CDR2 YSLEER. The CDR3 runs to 15 residues. V lost 4 bases and J 3 bases, leaving 15 bases between the germline ends. The CDR3, as DNA: TGCGCCAGCAGCCCCACTAGGGGGTGGGACACTGAAGCTTTCTTT. Its protein is CASSPTRGWDTEAFF.